This record covers a single T cell receptor (beta chain). Its antigen is currently unknown. The data belong to a study of cytomegalovirus exposure and HLA in healthy donors. The junction had 8 bases not matched to a gene; V was cut back by 5 bases and J by 8 bases. CDR3 length equals 14 residues. Germline CDR1 is MGHRA and CDR2 is YSYEKL. PCR amplification relied on 60 Vbeta primers (plus 13 Jbeta primers). Here immunoSEQ multiplex PCR was the method, and the copy in TCRdb shows in-frame clones only, minus some. The table has under 130,000 clones, about 13% seen once; the top ten hold 15% to 20%. The study's findings and limits: Common viral pathogens seemed, in a later analysis, to connect with several of the most significant clusters. Most TCR sequences were rare, but some public TCRs occurred in many donors.

The rearrangement uses TRBV4-1 and TRBJ2-2; TRBD2 aligns across 7 bases. Sequencing was done on a sample of PBMCs. This clonotype was obtained from a man aged 40-55 years in good health and CMV-seropositive. As DNA, the CDR3 is TGCGCCAGCAGCGCCCGGACTAGTTATGGGGAGCTGTTTTTT. Translation gives CASSARTSYGELFF.